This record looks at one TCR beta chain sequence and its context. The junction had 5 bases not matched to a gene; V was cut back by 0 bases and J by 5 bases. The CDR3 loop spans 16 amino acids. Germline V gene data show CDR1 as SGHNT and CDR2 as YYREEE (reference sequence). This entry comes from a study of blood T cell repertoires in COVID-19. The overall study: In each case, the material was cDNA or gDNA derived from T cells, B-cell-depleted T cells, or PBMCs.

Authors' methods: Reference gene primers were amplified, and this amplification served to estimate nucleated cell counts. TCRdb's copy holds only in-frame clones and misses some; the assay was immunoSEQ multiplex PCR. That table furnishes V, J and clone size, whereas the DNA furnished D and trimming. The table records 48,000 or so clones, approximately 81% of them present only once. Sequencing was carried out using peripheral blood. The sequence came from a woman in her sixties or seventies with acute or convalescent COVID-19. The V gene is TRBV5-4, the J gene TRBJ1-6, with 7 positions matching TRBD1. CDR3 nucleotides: TGTGCCAGCAGCTTGGGACAGGGTGGGGATAATTCACCCCTCCACTTT. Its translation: CASSLGQGGDNSPLHF.